The 15 T cell receptor beta chains below were found in one sample sequenced in a study of shared clonotypes between healthy human individuals. Produced via immunoSEQ multiplex PCR; TCRdb's table is partial and in-frame only. The sample has millions of clones, 90% to 95% seen once; the top ten hold 0.3% to 0.4%. The specimen was naive CD4+ T cells from PBMCs. The sample's subset: CD45RA+ positively selected. The receptors derive from a man younger than 35 in good health. Some clones in this sample may be carry-over from other donors' samples.

This clone was detected once. The chain has TRBV9 and TRBJ2-1; 11 nucleotides match TRBD2. The germline gives CDR1 SGDLS, CDR2 YYNGEE. The CDR3 contains 16 residues. The junction had 9 bases not matched to a gene; V was cut back by 0 bases and J by 10 bases. The CDR3 coding sequence is TGTGCCAGCAGCGTAGAGTATAGCGGGAGGGCCTTCGAGCAGTTCTTC. Residues: CASSVEYSGRAFEQFF.

This chain links TRBV11-1 with TRBJ1-2; D is perhaps TRBD1 (5 bases). Germline CDR1 SGHAT, CDR2 FQDESV (reference sequence). CDR3 length equals 15 residues. Trimming shortened V by 5 bases and J by 4 bases, and 17 bases separated the two germline ends. As DNA, the CDR3 is TGTGCCAGCAGCCCGGACCGGGGGGGGACCTATGGCTACACCTTC. It yields the protein CASSPDRGGTYGYTF.

This CDR3 is CASFSWDSAGYTF. In DNA form, the CDR3 reads TGTGCCAGCTTTAGTTGGGACAGCGCTGGCTACACCTTC. The chain has TRBV28 and TRBJ1-2; 7 bases map to TRBD1. Germline V gene lookup returns CDR1 MDHEN and CDR2 SYDVKM. Trimming took 8 bases from V and 7 from J; bases not matched to a gene: 10. CDR3 length: 13 residues.

Notes on this clone: Other nucleotide sequences from this sample produce the same CDR3. The chain carries TRBV28 and TRBJ2-7; D uncertain. CDR3 length equals 11 residues. Per the germline V gene, CDR1 is MDHEN and CDR2 is SYDVKM. Between the trimmed V and J ends, which lost 5 bases and 2 bases, there was a span of 4 bases. The CDR3 loop reads CASSAAYEQYF. CDR3 nucleotide sequence: TGTGCCAGCAGTGCAGCCTACGAGCAGTACTTC.

Remarks on this clone: The junction differs from germline at one of its ends, possibly a read error. The chain couples TRBV6-1 to TRBJ1-5; D is unclear. This CDR3 spans 12 amino acids. Germline V gives CDR1 MNHNS, CDR2 SASEGT. The CDR3 DNA is TGTGCCAGCGGGATAATCGGATCTCGCTTGGATTTT. As protein: CASGIIGSRLDF.

This clone occurred once. The chain is built from TRBV27 and TRBJ2-7; 10 nucleotides match TRBD2. V lost 3 bases and J lost 3; bases outside the gene matches: 8. The CDR3 extends over 16 amino acids. Germline lookup yields CDR1 MNHEY and CDR2 SMNVEV (reference sequence). This CDR3 is CASSLSQLAGNYEQYF. CDR3 coding DNA: TGTGCCAGCAGTTTGTCCCAACTAGCGGGGAACTACGAGCAGTACTTC.

The chain is built from TRBV5-1 and TRBJ2-2; TRBD1 aligns across 9 bases. Germline trimming cut 2 bases from V and 6 bases from J; bases unmatched to any gene: 2. Germline V CDR1 and CDR2: SGHRS, YFSETQ. This CDR3 has 14 residues. The CDR3 region is CASSFGQGSGELFF. The DNA of the CDR3 is TGCGCCAGCAGCTTCGGACAGGGGTCCGGGGAGCTGTTTTTT. The full variable domain, rest sourced from reference TRBV5-1 and TRBJ2-2, is KAGVTQTPRYLIKTRGQQVTLSCSPISGHRSVSWYQQTPGQGLQFLFEYFSETQRNKGNFPGRFSGRQFSNSRSEMNVSTLELGDSALYLCASSFGQGSGELFFGEGSRLTVL.

This chain's CDR3 is CASRRLAGVSEQYF. CDR3 bases: TGTGCCAGCCGTCGACTAGCGGGAGTTTCCGAGCAGTACTTC. The chain employs TRBV6-5 and TRBJ2-7, with 12 positions matching TRBD2. Trimming cost V 8 bases and J 6 bases; bases outside gene matches: 8. The CDR3 totals 14 residues. The germline CDR1 and CDR2 sequences are MNHEY and SVGAGI.

Worth noting for this clone: Other nucleotide sequences in the sample specify the same CDR3. The rearrangement links TRBV5-1 to TRBJ2-1; no reliable D call. CDR3 length: 14 residues. Trimming stripped 0 bases from V and 0 bases from J, with 4 bases between. Per germline, CDR1 SGHRS and CDR2 YFSETQ. The CDR3 is CASSLEVSYNEQFF. The CDR3, as DNA: TGCGCCAGCAGCTTGGAGGTCTCCTACAATGAGCAGTTCTTC. Variable domain in full (rest from reference TRBV5-1 and TRBJ2-1): KAGVTQTPRYLIKTRGQQVTLSCSPISGHRSVSWYQQTPGQGLQFLFEYFSETQRNKGNFPGRFSGRQFSNSRSEMNVSTLELGDSALYLCASSLEVSYNEQFFGPGTRLTVL.

This chain links TRBV5-1 with TRBJ2-7; 15 nucleotides agree with TRBD2. With 0 bases clipped from V and 2 bases from J, the junction kept 6 bases outside the gene matches. Germline CDR1 and CDR2: SGHRS and YFSETQ. This CDR3 region has 18 residues. CDR3 bases: TGCGCCAGCAGCTTGGGGACTAGCGGGAGGGCGTGGGCCTACGAGCAGTACTTC. Translation: CASSLGTSGRAWAYEQYF.

This chain connects TRBV2 to TRBJ2-1; 8 nucleotides align to TRBD1. V trimming: 4 bases; J trimming: 7 bases; junction bases outside the gene matches: 12. The CDR3 contains 16 residues. CDR1 and CDR2 (germline): SNHLY, FYNNEI. CDR3 sequence (DNA): TGTGCCAGCAGTGTATTTGGCAGGGGGCGGAGTAATGAGCAGTTCTTC. Its protein product is CASSVFGRGRSNEQFF.

The chain recombines TRBV14 with TRBJ2-1; 14 bases fit TRBD2. The CDR3 has 16 residues. Losses at the gene ends were 4 bases for V and 7 bases for J; bases not matched to a gene: 6. Germline V gene lookup returns CDR1 SGHDN and CDR2 FVKESK. CDR3 sequence: CASSRGLAGVRNEQFF. In nucleotides, the CDR3 is TGTGCCAGCAGCCGGGGACTAGCGGGAGTACGGAATGAGCAGTTCTTC.

This chain joins TRBV19 and TRBJ2-7; 9 bases are a match to TRBD1. Germline trimming cut 4 bases from V and 1 base from J; bases unmatched to any gene: 5. The CDR3 contains 15 residues. Germline V lookup: CDR1 LNHDA, CDR2 SQIVND (reference sequence). DNA of the CDR3: TGTGCCAGTAGTAGTCCCGGACAGGGGTCCTACGAGCAGTACTTC. Translation gives CASSSPGQGSYEQYF.

The J gene is TRBJ2-1, the V gene TRBV5-4; D is undetermined. V lost 2 bases and J lost 7, with 10 bases in between. The CDR3 totals 13 residues. From germline, CDR1 is SGHNT and CDR2 YYREEE (reference sequence). The CDR3 DNA reads as TGTGCCAGCAGCTTTATGGGTTGGAATGAGCAGTTCTTC. Translation gives CASSFMGWNEQFF.

The V gene is TRBV5-1, the J gene TRBJ2-5; TRBD1 agrees at 8 bases. The CDR3 loop spans 16 amino acids. Per the germline V gene, CDR1 is SGHRS and CDR2 is YFSETQ. V gave up 3 bases and J gave up 5 bases; unmatched junction bases: 12. The CDR3: CASSSMTGEVLETQYF. The CDR3 nucleotides are TGCGCCAGCAGCTCGATGACAGGGGAGGTTTTGGAGACCCAGTACTTC.